This TCR beta chain was recorded in a study of spatial heterogeneity in lung cancer. Ten or more counts support this clonotype. TCRdb recomputed calls from the 5' RACE reads with MiXCR, one row per CDR3 protein. Of about 36,000 distinct CDR3 sequences in the sample, under 9% were seen once. Time point here: blood at routine non-recurrence follow-up after resection. The material sequenced was PBMCs, taken at follow-up. The receptor was derived from a male donor with early-stage non-small cell lung cancer.

CDR3 DNA sequence: TGTGCCAGCAGCGTTAGGGAGGGTTCCTATGGCTACACCTTC. Residues: CASSVREGSYGYTF. The chain recombines TRBV9 with TRBJ1-2; no firm D call. The CDR3 runs to 14 residues. Trimming left V 2 bases short and J 4 bases short, with 12 bases between. The germline gives CDR1 SGDLS, CDR2 YYNGEE.